This T cell receptor beta chain was profiled in a study of blood T cell dynamics during melanoma immunotherapy. Findings of the study overall: At W3, later disease-control patients showed bifurcated PBMC repertoire changes, unlike progressors. Clones driving repertoire changes may be melanoma-specific or general immune activation.

Germline-derived CDR1 and CDR2 are LNHDA and SQIVND (reference sequence). Trimming pared 4 bases from V and 7 bases from J, leaving 11 bases between. The CDR3 extends over 12 amino acids. Details on this clone: Antigen: not known.

Time point given: pre-treatment baseline. At 12 weeks after first infusion, RECIST 1.1 defined response for most patients. A fixed DNA input of roughly 0.35 ug was used per bulk PBMC sample. Profiled with immunoSEQ multiplex PCR; TCRdb holds only in-frame clones, not every one. This table holds 6,000 to 8,000 clones, approximately 84% found once. V and J are TRBV19 and TRBJ2-7, with D possibly being TRBD2 (5 bases). The sequence was obtained from a human donor with melanoma. The source material was blood, sampled from a patient treated with checkpoint blockade. The CDR3 sequence: CASSTPGGEQYF. The CDR3 DNA follows: TGTGCCAGTAGTACCCCAGGCGGGGAGCAGTACTTC.